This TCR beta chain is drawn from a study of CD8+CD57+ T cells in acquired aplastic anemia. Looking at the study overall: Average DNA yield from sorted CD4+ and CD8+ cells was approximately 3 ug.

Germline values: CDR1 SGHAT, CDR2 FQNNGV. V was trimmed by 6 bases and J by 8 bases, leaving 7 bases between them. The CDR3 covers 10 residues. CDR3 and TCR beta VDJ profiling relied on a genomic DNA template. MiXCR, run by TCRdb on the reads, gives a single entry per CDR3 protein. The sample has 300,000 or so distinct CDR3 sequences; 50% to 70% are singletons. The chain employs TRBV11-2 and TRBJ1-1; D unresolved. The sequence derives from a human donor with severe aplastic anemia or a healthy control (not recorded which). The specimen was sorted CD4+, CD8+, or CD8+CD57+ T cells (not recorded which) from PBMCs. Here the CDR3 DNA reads TGTGCCAGCAGGGGGAGAGAAGCTTTCTTT. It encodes CASRGREAFF.